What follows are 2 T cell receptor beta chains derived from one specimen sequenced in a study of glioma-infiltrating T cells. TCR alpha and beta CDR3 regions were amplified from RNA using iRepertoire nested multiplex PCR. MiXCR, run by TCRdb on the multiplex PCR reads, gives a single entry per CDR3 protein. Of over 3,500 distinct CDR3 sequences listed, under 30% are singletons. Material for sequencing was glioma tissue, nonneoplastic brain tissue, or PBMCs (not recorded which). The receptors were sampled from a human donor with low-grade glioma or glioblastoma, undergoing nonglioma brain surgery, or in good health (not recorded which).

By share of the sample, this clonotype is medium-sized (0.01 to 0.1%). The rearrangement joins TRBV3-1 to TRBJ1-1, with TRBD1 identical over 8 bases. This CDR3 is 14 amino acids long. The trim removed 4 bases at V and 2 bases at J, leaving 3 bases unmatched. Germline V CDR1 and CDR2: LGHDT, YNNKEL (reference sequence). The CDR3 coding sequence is TGTGCCAGCAGCCCGGGACAGGTAAACACTGAAGCTTTCTTT. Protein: CASSPGQVNTEAFF.

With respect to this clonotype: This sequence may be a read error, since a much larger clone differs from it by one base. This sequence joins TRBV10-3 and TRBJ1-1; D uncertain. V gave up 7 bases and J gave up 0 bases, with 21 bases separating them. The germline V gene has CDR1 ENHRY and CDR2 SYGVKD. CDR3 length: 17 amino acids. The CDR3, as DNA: TGTGCCATCAAATCTCAAGGAGGAGGGTCCCTGAACACTGAAGCTTTCTTT. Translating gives CAIKSQGGGSLNTEAFF.